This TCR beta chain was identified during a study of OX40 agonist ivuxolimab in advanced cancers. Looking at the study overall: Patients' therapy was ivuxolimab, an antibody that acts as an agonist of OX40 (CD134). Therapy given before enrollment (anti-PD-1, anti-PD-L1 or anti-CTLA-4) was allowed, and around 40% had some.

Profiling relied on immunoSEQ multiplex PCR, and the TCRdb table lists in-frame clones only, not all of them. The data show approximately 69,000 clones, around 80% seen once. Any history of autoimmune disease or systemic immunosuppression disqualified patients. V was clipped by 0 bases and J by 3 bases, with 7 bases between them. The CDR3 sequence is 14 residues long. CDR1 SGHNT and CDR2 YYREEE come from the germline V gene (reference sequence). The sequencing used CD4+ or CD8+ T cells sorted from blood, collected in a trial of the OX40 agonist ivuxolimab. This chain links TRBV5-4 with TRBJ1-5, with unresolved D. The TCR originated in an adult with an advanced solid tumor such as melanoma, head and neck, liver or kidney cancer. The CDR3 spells CASSLEMNNQPQHF. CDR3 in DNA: TGTGCCAGCAGCTTGGAAATGAACAATCAGCCCCAGCATTTT.